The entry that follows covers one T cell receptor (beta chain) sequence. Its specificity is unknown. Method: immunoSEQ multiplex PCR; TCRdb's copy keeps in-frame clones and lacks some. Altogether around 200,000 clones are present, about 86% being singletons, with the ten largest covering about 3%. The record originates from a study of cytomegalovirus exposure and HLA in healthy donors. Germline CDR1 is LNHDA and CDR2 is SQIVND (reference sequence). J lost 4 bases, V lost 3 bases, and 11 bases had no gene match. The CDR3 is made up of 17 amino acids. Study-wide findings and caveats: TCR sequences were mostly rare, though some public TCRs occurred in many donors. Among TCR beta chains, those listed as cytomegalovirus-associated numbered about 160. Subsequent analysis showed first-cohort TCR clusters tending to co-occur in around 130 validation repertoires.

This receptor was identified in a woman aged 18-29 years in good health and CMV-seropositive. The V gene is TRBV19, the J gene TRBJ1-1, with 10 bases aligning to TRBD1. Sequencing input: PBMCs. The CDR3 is CASSIRQGAKLSTEAFF. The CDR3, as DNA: TGTGCCAGTAGTATTCGACAGGGGGCTAAGCTGAGCACTGAAGCTTTCTTT.